These 32 T cell receptor beta chains were all obtained from the same sample, sequenced in a study of circulating CD8 cells and anti-PD-1 response in melanoma. From live CD3+CD8+TCRalphabeta+ cells, four PD-1 and/or TIGIT subsets were sorted. The QIAseq Immune Repertoire TCR panel built the libraries from roughly 16 ng of total RNA. One entry per CDR3 protein results from TCRdb running MiXCR on the reads. Of approximately 720 distinct CDR3 sequences listed, approximately 4% are singletons. The sequencing used CD8+ T cells from PBMCs, collected at baseline or after one month of anti-PD-1 therapy (not recorded which). The receptor source for this set is a human donor with melanoma.

Relative to its sample, this clonotype is large (0.1 to 1%). V gene TRBV2 combines with J gene TRBJ1-2; 8 nucleotides match TRBD1. Losses at the gene ends were 6 bases for V and 4 bases for J; bases not matched to a gene: 10. The germline V gene has CDR1 SNHLY and CDR2 FYNNEI. The CDR3 contains 15 residues. DNA of the CDR3: TGTGCCAGCAGCTCCGGGACAGGCCCCATCTATGGCTACACCTTC. It yields the protein CASSSGTGPIYGYTF.

Relative to its sample, this clonotype is large. The rearrangement joins TRBV7-2 to TRBJ1-1; TRBD1 matches 7 bases. The CDR3 spans 13 residues. Germline CDR1 is SGHTA and CDR2 is FQGNSA. The trim removed 6 bases at V and 7 bases at J, leaving 8 bases unmatched. CDR3 DNA: TGTGCCAGCAGGAGGACAGGACCGGTTGAAGCTTTCTTT. This sequence encodes CASRRTGPVEAFF.

This clonotype is medium-sized. This rearrangement joins TRBV19 to TRBJ2-1; 12 nucleotides agree with TRBD2. Germline V gives CDR1 LNHDA, CDR2 SQIVND (reference sequence). CDR3 length equals 16 residues. Trimming took 4 bases from V and 4 from J; bases not matched to a gene: 5. The CDR3 DNA is TGTGCCAGTAGTAGACTAGCGGGGGCCCTTTACAATGAGCAGTTCTTC. Amino acid sequence: CASSRLAGALYNEQFF. Using reference TRBV19 and TRBJ2-1 for the parts outside the CDR3, the full variable domain is DGGITQSPKYLFRKEGQNVTLSCEQNLNHDAMYWYRQDPGQGLRLIYYSQIVNDFQKGDIAEGYSVSREKKESFPLTVTSAQKNPTAFYLCASSRLAGALYNEQFFGPGTRLTVL.

This clonotype is large by share. This chain links TRBV6-1 with TRBJ2-6; D possibly corresponds to TRBD2 (5 bases). Per the germline V gene, CDR1 is MNHNS and CDR2 is SASEGT. There are 16 residues in the CDR3. Trimming took 11 bases from V and 0 from J, leaving 17 bases between them. The CDR3 reads CAGLMRLSSGANVLTF. CDR3 in DNA: TGTGCCGGACTCATGAGACTTAGCTCTGGGGCCAACGTCCTGACTTTC.

By sample share, this clonotype is medium-sized. CDR3 sequence: CASSQDPLAVYEQYF. The CDR3 DNA follows: TGTGCCAGCAGCCAAGATCCGCTAGCGGTATACGAGCAGTACTTC. The chain employs TRBV4-2 and TRBJ2-7; 7 bases are shared with TRBD2. Germline loops: CDR1 LGHNA, CDR2 YNFKEQ. V dropped 0 bases and J dropped 4; count of bases not matched to a gene: 6. There are 15 residues in the CDR3.

This clonotype is large (0.1 to 1%) in the sample. The chain has TRBV25-1 and TRBJ2-7; D not certain. Trimming cost V 3 bases and J 4 bases, with 4 bases left between them. Germline V lookup: CDR1 MGHDK, CDR2 SYGVNS. The CDR3 sequence is 11 residues long. The CDR3 spells CASSESYEQYF. The CDR3 DNA reads TGTGCCAGCAGTGAGTCTTACGAGCAGTACTTC.

This chain joins TRBV29-1 and TRBJ2-2; the D is unclear. The length of the CDR3 is 12 residues. Trimming removed 4 bases at V and 2 bases at J, with 5 bases between. The germline CDR1 and CDR2 sequences are SQVTM and ANQGSEA. The CDR3 here is CSVVFNTGELFF. The CDR3, as DNA: TGCAGCGTTGTTTTTAACACCGGGGAGCTGTTTTTT.

This clonotype is large (0.1 to 1%). This chain connects TRBV7-9 to TRBJ1-2; D call uncertain. Trimming pared 3 bases from V and 7 bases from J, leaving 12 bases between. The CDR3 has 13 residues. Germline V gene sequence: CDR1 SEHNR, CDR2 FQNEAQ (reference sequence). Written as DNA, the CDR3 is TGTGCCAGCAGCTTTATGGTTGATTCTGGCTACACCTTC. Residues: CASSFMVDSGYTF.

This chain uses TRBV27 with TRBJ2-2; the D is unclear. Trimming took 5 bases from V and 5 from J, leaving 3 bases between them. There are 11 residues in the CDR3. Germline CDR1 is MNHEY and CDR2 is SMNVEV (reference sequence). The CDR3 spells CASSGTGELFF. CDR3 nucleotide sequence: TGTGCCAGCAGTGGAACCGGGGAGCTGTTTTTT.

By frequency in the sample, this clonotype is large (0.1 to 1%). The chain combines TRBV3-1 with TRBJ2-1, with 7 bases matching TRBD2. J was trimmed by 3 bases and V by 7 bases; bases with no gene match: 9. Germline-derived CDR1 and CDR2 are LGHDT and YNNKEL (reference sequence). There are 15 residues in the CDR3. The chain's CDR3 is CASTSDGGFYNEQFF. CDR3 in DNA: TGTGCCAGCACATCAGACGGGGGGTTCTACAATGAGCAGTTCTTC.

There are a few counts of this clonotype. The chain has TRBV10-3 and TRBJ1-2, with TRBD1 matching over 9 bases. CDR3 length: 13 residues. CDR1 and CDR2 from the germline V gene are ENHRY and SYGVKD. V lost 6 bases, J lost 3 bases, and 2 bases stayed unmatched. Written as DNA, the CDR3 is TGTGCCATCAGCCGGACAGGGGACTATGGCTACACCTTC. Translating gives CAISRTGDYGYTF.

Relative to its sample, this clonotype is medium-sized (0.01 to 0.1%). This chain joins TRBV14 and TRBJ2-3; D is possibly TRBD2 (5 bases). This CDR3 comprises 15 residues. Germline loops: CDR1 SGHDN, CDR2 FVKESK. With 4 bases removed from V and 3 bases from J, the gap between germline ends came to 14 bases. The CDR3 spells CASSRLKLGTDTQYF. Written as DNA, the CDR3 is TGTGCCAGCAGCCGCCTAAAACTAGGAACAGATACGCAGTATTTT.

This clonotype qualifies as large. Mismatch with germline at one junction end may stem from a read error. This chain links TRBV29-1 with TRBJ2-5, with 12 bases aligning to TRBD2. The CDR3 runs to 15 residues. Germline loops: CDR1 SQVTM, CDR2 ANQGSEA. CDR3 in amino acids: CSTGLAGIIQETQYF. DNA of the CDR3: TGTAGCACCGGACTAGCGGGGATTATCCAAGAGACCCAGTACTTC. Together with reference TRBV29-1 and TRBJ2-5, the CDR3 gives the full variable domain: SAVISQKPSRDICQRGTSLTIQCQVDSQVTMMFWYRQQPGQSLTLIATANQGSEATYESGFVIDKFPISRPNLTFSTLTVSNMSPEDSSIYLCSTGLAGIIQETQYFGPGTRLLVL.

About this clonotype: A clone one base away is much larger, so this may be a read error. The chain couples TRBV7-6 to TRBJ1-1; possibly TRBD1 for D (5 bases). The germline gives CDR1 SGHVS, CDR2 FNYEAQ. The CDR3 is 14 residues long. Written as DNA, the CDR3 is TGTGCCAGCACCCAGGGTGGAGGGAACACTGAACCTTTCTTT. This codes for CASTQGGGNTEPFF.

The table lists this clonotype with a few counts. The genes are TRBV28 and TRBJ2-7, with D unclear. From germline, CDR1 is MDHEN and CDR2 SYDVKM. CDR3 length equals 12 residues. The ends were cut back, 3 bases at V and 2 bases at J, with 5 bases in the middle. CDR3 residues: CASSFTAYEQYF. CDR3 DNA: TGTGCCAGCAGTTTTACAGCCTACGAGCAGTACTTC.

The table lists this clonotype with a few counts. The chain carries TRBV28 and TRBJ2-1, with TRBD2 matching 10 bases. Germline V CDR1 and CDR2: MDHEN, SYDVKM. Trimming took 7 bases from V and 9 from J; bases not matched to a gene: 12. The CDR3 has 15 residues. The CDR3 nucleotides are TGTGCCAGCAATCTAGCGGGGGACAACTCCGTTGAGCAGTTCTTC. Its protein product is CASNLAGDNSVEQFF.

In this sample, this clonotype is medium-sized (0.01 to 0.1%). The V call is TRBV2, the J call TRBJ2-3, with 10 bases aligning to TRBD2. Germline loops: CDR1 SNHLY, CDR2 FYNNEI. V lost 6 bases to trimming and J lost 3 bases; unmatched junction nucleotides: 6. The CDR3 covers 15 residues. The CDR3 region is CASSATSGDTDTQYF. The CDR3 bases are TGTGCCAGCAGCGCTACTAGCGGGGATACAGATACGCAGTATTTT. Full variable domain (missing parts from reference TRBV2 and TRBJ2-3): EPEVTQTPSHQVTQMGQEVILRCVPISNHLYFYWYRQILGQKVEFLVSFYNNEISEKSEIFDDQFSVERPDGSNFTLKIRSTKLEDSAMYFCASSATSGDTDTQYFGPGTRLTVL.

This clonotype counts as medium-sized. V usage is TRBV2 and J usage is TRBJ2-2; 7 bases agree with TRBD1. V lost 2 bases to trimming and J lost 4 bases; unmatched junction nucleotides: 4. Germline CDR1 reads SNHLY; CDR2 reads FYNNEI. The CDR3 has 15 residues. The CDR3 DNA reads as TGTGCCAGCAGTGAACTTCCAGGGGGCACCGGGGAGCTGTTTTTT. This encodes CASSELPGGTGELFF.

By share, this clonotype ranks as medium-sized. The rearrangement uses TRBV19 and TRBJ2-4, with TRBD2 matching 16 bases. The CDR3 contains 16 residues. V dropped 5 bases and J dropped 11; count of bases not matched to a gene: 9. The germline CDR1 and CDR2 sequences are LNHDA and SQIVND (reference sequence). CDR3 residues: CASSVSGTSGGAVQYF. The CDR3 DNA is TGTGCCAGTAGTGTTTCCGGGACTAGCGGGGGGGCGGTTCAGTACTTC.

This clonotype is categorized as large. DNA for the CDR3: TGTGCCAGCTCCTGGAACACCGGGGAGCTGTTTTTT. Translating gives CASSWNTGELFF. The chain couples TRBV27 to TRBJ2-2; D is undetermined. The germline CDR1 and CDR2 sequences are MNHEY and SMNVEV (reference sequence). V dropped 8 bases and J dropped 1 base, with 5 bases sitting between them. The CDR3 consists of 12 residues.

This clonotype is labeled as medium-sized. The rearrangement links TRBV6-5 to TRBJ2-3; D is unresolved. This CDR3 comprises 13 residues. Germline assignment: CDR1 MNHEY and CDR2 SVGAGI. V was cut by 6 bases and J by 0 bases, with 7 bases left in between. Here the CDR3 DNA reads TGTGCCAGCAGCCTCCAGAGCACAGATACGCAGTATTTT. It specifies CASSLQSTDTQYF.

This clonotype counts as large. A read error may produce the germline difference seen at one junction end. The chain uses TRBV29-1 and TRBJ2-7, with D maybe TRBD1 (5 bases). Germline CDR1 SQVTM, CDR2 ANQGSEA. The CDR3 consists of 11 residues. In nucleotides, the CDR3 is TGCAGCGTTGAGGCTCCAGGGCAACGGTCCTTC. Residues: CSVEAPGQRSF.

This clonotype is termed large. This chain uses TRBV23-1 with TRBJ2-4; D unresolved. TRBV23-1 is an ORF, with its function uncertain. The CDR3 loop spans 15 amino acids. V was shortened by 4 bases and J by 0 bases, with 10 bases between the two germline ends. The DNA of the CDR3 is TGCGCCAGCAGTCTCCCACATGAAGCCAAAAACATTCAGTACTTC. Its protein is CASSLPHEAKNIQYF.

This clonotype came up a few times. At one of its ends the junction is not consistent with the germline gene, which may arise from a read error. The chain links TRBV28 to TRBJ2-7; the D is unclear. Germline assignment: CDR1 MDHEN and CDR2 SYDVKM. The CDR3 loop spans 11 amino acids. The CDR3 here is CASSPLYEQYF. The DNA of the CDR3 is TGCGCCAGCAGTCCACTCTACGAGCAGTACTTC. Complete variable domain (other parts from reference TRBV28 and TRBJ2-7): DVKVTQSSRYLVKRTGEKVFLECVQDMDHENMFWYRQDPGLGLRLIYFSYDVKMKEKGDIPEGYSVSREKKERFSLILESASTNQTSMYLCASSPLYEQYFGPGTRLTVT.

In its sample, this clonotype is large (0.1 to 1%). The genes are TRBV29-1 and TRBJ2-7, with D perhaps assigned TRBD1 or TRBD2 (6 bases each). The CDR3 has 15 amino acids. Germline CDR1 reads SQVTM; CDR2 reads ANQGSEA. V lost 2 bases and J lost 4, with 18 bases in between. The CDR3 DNA reads as TGCAGCGTTGAAAGTACGGGGGCGACTGAATACGAGCAGTACTTC. Protein product: CSVESTGATEYEQYF.

By share of the sample, this clonotype is large. The V gene is TRBV29-1, the J gene TRBJ2-7, with 8 nucleotides matching TRBD2. This CDR3 has 14 amino acids. Germline V gene lookup returns CDR1 SQVTM and CDR2 ANQGSEA. V gave up 7 bases and J gave up 0 bases; unmatched junction bases: 8. The CDR3 is CSARAGGASYEQYF. Here the CDR3 DNA reads TGCAGCGCCCGGGCCGGGGGGGCCTCCTACGAGCAGTACTTC.

To note about this clonotype: The junction departs from germline at one end; a sequencing error may be responsible. The chain recombines TRBV30 with TRBJ2-2; 7 nucleotides line up with TRBD2. The CDR3 has 13 residues. Germline CDR1 is GTSNPN and CDR2 is SVGIG (reference sequence). Written as DNA, the CDR3 is TGTGCCTGGAGCCCTAGCGGCACCGGGGGGCTGTTTTTT. Translation: CAWSPSGTGGLFF.

This clonotype is large in the sample. The V gene is TRBV7-2, the J gene TRBJ1-5; D perhaps matches TRBD1 (6 bases). This CDR3 comprises 15 residues. CDR1 SGHTA and CDR2 FQGNSA come from the germline V gene. Trimming cost V 0 bases and J 3 bases, with 9 bases left between them. The CDR3 nucleotides are TGTGCCAGCAGCTTAGCAACAGGGCTCAATCAGCCCCAGCATTTT. This codes for CASSLATGLNQPQHF.

This clonotype is large in the sample. This sequence joins TRBV29-1 and TRBJ2-1; D is perhaps TRBD1 or TRBD2 (6 bases each). V shed 7 bases and J shed 2 bases, with 15 bases lying between them. Germline V CDR1 and CDR2: SQVTM, ANQGSEA. The CDR3 is made up of 14 amino acids. The CDR3 region is CSAPEGGPYNEQFF. The CDR3 DNA reads as TGCAGCGCCCCTGAGGGGGGCCCCTACAATGAGCAGTTCTTC.

This clonotype is labeled as medium-sized. V is TRBV19 and J is TRBJ1-1; D gene uncertain. The V end lost 10 bases, the J end lost 5 bases, and 17 bases lay between the germline ends. Germline V CDR1 and CDR2: LNHDA, SQIVND (reference sequence). CDR3 length: 13 residues. CDR3: CAIARDVETEAFF. For the CDR3, the DNA is TGTGCCATCGCCCGAGACGTGGAGACTGAAGCTTTCTTT.

This clonotype is deemed large. The V call is TRBV7-9, the J call TRBJ2-6; possible D gene TRBD1, 6 bases. The CDR3 covers 16 residues. CDR1 SEHNR and CDR2 FQNEAQ come from the germline V gene (reference sequence). V was trimmed by 5 bases and J by 0 bases, leaving 11 bases between them. The CDR3 sequence: CASSPGQNSGANVLTF. CDR3 sequence (DNA): TGTGCCAGCAGCCCCGGACAGAACTCTGGGGCCAACGTCCTGACTTTC.

In its sample, this clonotype ranks as large. The chain has TRBV27 and TRBJ2-1; D might be TRBD1 or TRBD2, each matching 5 bases. The V gene's germline CDR1 is MNHEY and CDR2 SMNVEV (reference sequence). Trimming cost V 5 bases and J 6 bases, with 11 bases left between them. The CDR3 contains 13 residues. This chain's CDR3 is CASSPGRANEQFF. The CDR3 bases are TGTGCCAGCAGTCCAGGGCGGGCCAATGAGCAGTTCTTC.